Presented here are 22 T cell receptor beta chains from one specimen sequenced in a study of cytomegalovirus exposure and HLA in healthy donors. The PCR contained 60 Vbeta and 13 Jbeta primers. TCRdb's copy holds only in-frame clones and misses some; the assay was immunoSEQ multiplex PCR. The sample has about 190,000 clones; about four fifths are singletons. What was sequenced was PBMCs. These receptors all stem from a woman aged 18-29 years in good health and CMV-seronegative.

A single count supports this clone. The chain recombines TRBV6-1 with TRBJ1-1; 7 nucleotides match TRBD1. The length of the CDR3 is 13 residues. Trimming at V came to 6 bases and at J to 0 bases, leaving 1 base not matched to a gene. CDR1 is MNHNS and CDR2 is SASEGT in the germline V gene. CDR3 in DNA: TGTGCCAGCAGGGGACAGTTGAACACTGAAGCTTTCTTT. It specifies CASRGQLNTEAFF.

CDR3 in DNA: TGTGCCAGCAGTTACTCAGGGGGCGACGGTTCACCCCTCCACTTT. Translated, it gives CASSYSGGDGSPLHF. The chain combines TRBV6-5 with TRBJ1-6, with TRBD1 identical over 7 bases. This CDR3 spans 15 amino acids. After removal of 0 bases from V and 9 bases from J, the junction contained 5 bases not matched to a gene. Germline CDR1 MNHEY, CDR2 SVGAGI.

Notes on this clone: A read error may account for a junction end that differs from germline. The chain combines TRBV7-7 with TRBJ1-2; D not certain. CDR1 is SSHAT and CDR2 is FNYEAQ in the germline V gene (reference sequence). The CDR3 loop spans 15 amino acids. The chain's CDR3 is CASSQRLTANYGYTF. CDR3 nucleotides: TGTGCTAGCAGCCAACGCCTCACTGCTAACTATGGCTACACCTTC.

The rearrangement links TRBV4-3 to TRBJ2-2; D is undetermined. V was pared by 0 bases and J by 1 base, with 6 bases between. Germline-derived CDR1 and CDR2 are LGHNA and YSLEER. This CDR3 has 15 amino acids. The CDR3 DNA sequence: TGCGCCAGCAGCCAAGATGAACAGAACACCGGGGAGCTGTTTTTT. It translates to CASSQDEQNTGELFF.

This chain joins TRBV7-2 and TRBJ1-4; D might be TRBD1 (5 bases). The CDR3 covers 13 residues. Trimming pared 5 bases from V and 8 bases from J, leaving 12 bases between. Per germline, CDR1 SGHTA and CDR2 FQGNSA. CDR3 region: CASSPQGTEKLFF. Written as DNA, the CDR3 is TGTGCCAGCAGCCCGCAGGGTACGGAAAAACTGTTTTTT.

This chain joins TRBV5-1 and TRBJ2-5; 7 bases agree with TRBD2. The J call may be wrong; the DNA end is better matched by TRBJ2-7. The CDR3 is made up of 13 amino acids. Germline loops: CDR1 SGHRS, CDR2 YFSETQ. CDR3 residues: CASSPWGGYEQYF. The DNA for the CDR3 is TGCGCCAGCAGCCCCTGGGGGGGGTACGAGCAGTACTTC.

This sequence joins TRBV6-6 and TRBJ1-4; 7 nucleotides align to TRBD1. CDR3 length: 16 residues. The V segment lost 2 bases and the J segment 4 bases; nucleotides outside the gene matches: 7. CDR1 MNHNY and CDR2 SVGAGI come from the germline V gene (reference sequence). CDR3 sequence: CASSYARQGYNEKLFF. CDR3 DNA: TGTGCCAGCAGTTACGCCAGACAGGGTTATAATGAAAAACTGTTTTTT.

This clone was detected only once. The chain links TRBV7-2 to TRBJ2-7; 7 nucleotides line up with TRBD1. The V gene end was trimmed by 5 bases and the J gene end by 4 bases; junction bases not matched to a gene: 11. The CDR3 runs 15 residues. Germline loops: CDR1 SGHTA, CDR2 FQGNSA. CDR3 nucleotides: TGTGCCAGCAGCCACCCATCGGGACAGACTTACGAGCAGTACTTC. This codes for CASSHPSGQTYEQYF.

This clone showed up just once. The chain has TRBV10-3 and TRBJ2-7; 7 bases line up with TRBD1. Losses at the gene ends were 5 bases for V and 1 base for J; bases not matched to a gene: 23. CDR1 and CDR2 (germline): ENHRY, SYGVKD. The CDR3 is 20 amino acids. CDR3: CAISKGGGGTRIEWSYEQYF. CDR3 coding DNA: TGTGCCATCAGTAAAGGGGGCGGAGGAACCCGAATTGAATGGTCCTACGAGCAGTACTTC.

This chain uses TRBV9 with TRBJ2-2, with D perhaps TRBD1 (5 bases). Germline CDR1 reads SGDLS; CDR2 reads YYNGEE. V lost 3 bases, J lost 0 bases, and 9 bases lay in between. CDR3 length: 15 residues. This chain's CDR3 is CASSGQKSNTGELFF. The CDR3 DNA reads as TGTGCCAGCAGCGGACAGAAATCGAACACCGGGGAGCTGTTTTTT.

This clone was counted between two and nine times. This sequence joins TRBV6-1 and TRBJ2-5, with 8 bases lining up with TRBD2. From germline, CDR1 is MNHNS and CDR2 SASEGT. V gave up 0 bases and J gave up 4 bases; unmatched junction bases: 4. CDR3 length: 15 residues. The CDR3 DNA reads as TGTGCCAGCAGTGAAGCCGGACTAGCCTTAGAGACCCAGTACTTC. As protein: CASSEAGLALETQYF.

A few counts support this clone. The rearrangement joins TRBV6-1 to TRBJ2-7, with a possible D match to TRBD1 (6 bases). Trimming left V 4 bases short and J 2 bases short, with 15 bases between. The CDR3 sequence is 15 residues long. Per the germline V gene, CDR1 is MNHNS and CDR2 is SASEGT. The CDR3 nucleotides are TGTGCCAGCAGTGGCCCCAGGGGTCTGGCCTACGAGCAGTACTTC. This gives the protein CASSGPRGLAYEQYF.

This chain links TRBV27 with TRBJ2-3; 10 bases align to TRBD2. This CDR3 region has 18 residues. CDR1 is MNHEY, CDR2 SMNVEV, per germline (reference sequence). The junction had 12 bases not matched to a gene; V was cut back by 6 bases and J by 0 bases. The CDR3, as DNA: TGTGCCAGCAGCCGATCCCTCCAACTAGCGGGAAGCACAGATACGCAGTATTTT. Translating it yields CASSRSLQLAGSTDTQYF.

The gene calls are TRBV2 and TRBJ1-3; no clear D. The CDR3 length is 14 residues. Germline assignment: CDR1 SNHLY and CDR2 FYNNEI. V shed 7 bases and J shed 0 bases, with 10 bases lying between them. The CDR3: CASKSGSSGNTIYF. In nucleotides, the CDR3 is TGTGCCAGCAAATCGGGGAGCTCTGGAAACACCATATATTTT.

The chain recombines TRBV7-9 with TRBJ1-1, with D perhaps matching TRBD1 (6 bases). Germline CDR1 is SEHNR and CDR2 is FQNEAQ (reference sequence). The CDR3 consists of 15 residues. V gave up 1 base and J gave up 2 bases, with 11 bases separating them. This chain's CDR3 is CASSLVTGLNTEAFF. The CDR3 DNA is TGTGCCAGCAGCTTAGTTACAGGGTTAAACACTGAAGCTTTCTTT.

The V call is TRBV7-9, the J call TRBJ2-1, with unresolved D. The CDR3 extends over 12 amino acids. The V gene's germline CDR1 is SEHNR and CDR2 FQNEAQ (reference sequence). Trimming shortened V by 5 bases and J by 9 bases, and 11 bases separated the two germline ends. The CDR3 region is CASSPSQLEQFF. In DNA form, the CDR3 reads TGTGCCAGCAGCCCCTCCCAACTTGAGCAGTTCTTC. The full variable domain, in which reference TRBV7-9 and TRBJ2-1 provide the parts outside the CDR3, is DTGVSQNPRHKITKRGQNVTFRCDPISEHNRLYWYRQTLGQGPEFLTYFQNEAQLEKSRLLSDRFSAERPKGSFSTLEIQRTEQGDSAMYLCASSPSQLEQFFGPGTRLTVL.

V usage is TRBV6-1 and J usage is TRBJ2-2; D gene ambiguous. This CDR3 region has 14 residues. Trimming removed 1 base from V and 2 bases from J, with 5 bases in between. Germline CDR1 MNHNS, CDR2 SASEGT. The DNA for the CDR3 is TGTGCCAGCAGTGAAGGTCCTAACACCGGGGAGCTGTTTTTT. Translation gives CASSEGPNTGELFF.

This rearrangement joins TRBV4-2 to TRBJ2-7, with D possibly TRBD2 on 6 matching bases. The CDR3 extends over 13 amino acids. Trimming shortened V by 0 bases and J by 8 bases, and 11 bases separated the two germline ends. Germline CDR1 is LGHNA and CDR2 is YNFKEQ. This CDR3 is CASSQDPGVKQYF. In DNA form, the CDR3 reads TGTGCCAGCAGCCAAGATCCGGGGGTCAAGCAGTACTTC.

A remark on this clone: The junction departs from the called germline gene at one end, perhaps through a read error. V is TRBV11-2 and J is TRBJ2-7; D remains unclear. From germline, CDR1 is SGHAT and CDR2 FQNNGV. This CDR3 has 13 residues. The CDR3 nucleotides are TGTGCCACCAGCTTACAGATCTCCTACGAGCAGTACTTC. Translating gives CATSLQISYEQYF.

This clone was observed a single time. The chain couples TRBV6-1 to TRBJ1-5; weak D call: TRBD1 (6 bases). V was trimmed by 8 bases and J by 5 bases, leaving 19 bases between them. CDR3 length: 15 amino acids. CDR1 and CDR2 from the germline V gene are MNHNS and SASEGT. The CDR3 region is CASGVYRDSDQPQHF. The CDR3 coding sequence is TGTGCCAGCGGCGTTTACAGGGATTCGGATCAGCCCCAGCATTTT.

The chain links TRBV25-1 to TRBJ2-5, with 8 bases that match TRBD2. The DNA end favors TRBJ2-7, so the J call may be wrong. This CDR3 is built from 16 residues. Germline CDR1 MGHDK, CDR2 SYGVNS. The CDR3 is CASSDPGGALTYEQYF. As DNA, the CDR3 is TGTGCCAGCAGTGATCCGGGGGGGGCGCTGACCTACGAGCAGTACTTC.

The chain joins TRBV5-6 to TRBJ2-2, with 7 bases matching TRBD2. Germline assignment: CDR1 SGHDT and CDR2 YYEEEE. CDR3 length: 16 amino acids. J lost 7 bases, V lost 4 bases, and 13 bases had no gene match. CDR3 nucleotides: TGTGCCAGCAGCCCTCGGGCGGGAGCCAGGCACGGGGAGCTGTTTTTT. Its protein product is CASSPRAGARHGELFF.